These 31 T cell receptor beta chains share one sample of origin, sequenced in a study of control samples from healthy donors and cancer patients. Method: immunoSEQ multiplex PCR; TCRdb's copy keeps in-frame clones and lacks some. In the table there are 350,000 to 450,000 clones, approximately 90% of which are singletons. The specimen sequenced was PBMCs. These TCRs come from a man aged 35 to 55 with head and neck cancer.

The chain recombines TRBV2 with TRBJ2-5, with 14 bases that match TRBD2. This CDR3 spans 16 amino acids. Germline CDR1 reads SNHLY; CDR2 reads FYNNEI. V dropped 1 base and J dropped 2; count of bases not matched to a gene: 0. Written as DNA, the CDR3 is TGTGCCAGCAGTGAAGGACTAGCGGGGGGGCAAGAGACCCAGTACTTC. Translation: CASSEGLAGGQETQYF.

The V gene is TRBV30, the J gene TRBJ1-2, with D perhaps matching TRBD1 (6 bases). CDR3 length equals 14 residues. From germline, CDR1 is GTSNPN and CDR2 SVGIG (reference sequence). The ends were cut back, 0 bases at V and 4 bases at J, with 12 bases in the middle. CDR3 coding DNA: TGTGCCTGGAGTGTAAGCGGACAGATCTATGGCTACACCTTC. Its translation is CAWSVSGQIYGYTF. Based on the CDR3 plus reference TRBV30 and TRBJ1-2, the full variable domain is SQTIHQWPATLVQPVGSPLSLECTVEGTSNPNLYWYRQAAGRGLQLLFYSVGIGQISSEVPQNLSASRPQDRQFILSSKKLLLSDSGFYLCAWSVSGQIYGYTFGSGTRLTVV.

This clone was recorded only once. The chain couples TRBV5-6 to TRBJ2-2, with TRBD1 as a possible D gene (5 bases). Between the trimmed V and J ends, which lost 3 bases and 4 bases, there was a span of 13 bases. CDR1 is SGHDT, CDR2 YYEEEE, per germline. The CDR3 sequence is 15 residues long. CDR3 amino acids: CASSSPRQSTGELFF. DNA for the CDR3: TGTGCCAGCAGCTCCCCTAGACAGAGCACCGGGGAGCTGTTTTTT.

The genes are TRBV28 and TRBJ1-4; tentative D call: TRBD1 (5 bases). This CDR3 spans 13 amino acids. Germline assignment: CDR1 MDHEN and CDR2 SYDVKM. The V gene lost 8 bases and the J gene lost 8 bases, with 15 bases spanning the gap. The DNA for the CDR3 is TGTGCCAGCCGGGGGGGACTAAAGGAAAAACTGTTTTTT. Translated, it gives CASRGGLKEKLFF. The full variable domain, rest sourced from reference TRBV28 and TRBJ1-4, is DVKVTQSSRYLVKRTGEKVFLECVQDMDHENMFWYRQDPGLGLRLIYFSYDVKMKEKGDIPEGYSVSREKKERFSLILESASTNQTSMYLCASRGGLKEKLFFGSGTQLSVL.

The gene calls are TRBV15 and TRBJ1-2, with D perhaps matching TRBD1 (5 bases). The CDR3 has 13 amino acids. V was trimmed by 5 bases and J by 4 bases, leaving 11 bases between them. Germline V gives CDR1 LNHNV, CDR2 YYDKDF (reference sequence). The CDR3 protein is CATSSDMGYGYTF. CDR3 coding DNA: TGTGCCACCAGCTCGGACATGGGCTATGGCTACACCTTC.

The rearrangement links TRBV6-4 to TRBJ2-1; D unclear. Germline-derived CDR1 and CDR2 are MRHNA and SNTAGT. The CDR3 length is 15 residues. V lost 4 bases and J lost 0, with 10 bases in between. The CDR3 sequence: CASSVSVSSYNEQFF. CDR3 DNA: TGTGCCAGCAGTGTGTCGGTGAGCTCCTACAATGAGCAGTTCTTC.

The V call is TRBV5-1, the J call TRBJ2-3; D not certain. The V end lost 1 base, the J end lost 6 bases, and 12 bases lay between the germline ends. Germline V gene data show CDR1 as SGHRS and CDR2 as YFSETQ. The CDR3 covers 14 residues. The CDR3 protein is CASSLSSTADTQYF. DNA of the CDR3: TGCGCCAGCAGCTTGAGTTCTACGGCCGATACGCAGTATTTT.

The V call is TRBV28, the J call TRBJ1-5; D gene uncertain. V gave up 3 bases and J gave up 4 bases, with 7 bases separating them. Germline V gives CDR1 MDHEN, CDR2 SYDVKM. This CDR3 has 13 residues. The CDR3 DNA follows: TGTGCCAGCAGTTTCACCAGTAATCAGCCCCAGCATTTT. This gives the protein CASSFTSNQPQHF.

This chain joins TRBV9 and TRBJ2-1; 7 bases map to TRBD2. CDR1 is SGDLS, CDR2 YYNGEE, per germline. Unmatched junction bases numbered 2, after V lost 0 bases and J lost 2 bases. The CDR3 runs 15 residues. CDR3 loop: CASSVEAGPYNEQFF. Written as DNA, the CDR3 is TGTGCCAGCAGCGTAGAAGCGGGACCCTACAATGAGCAGTTCTTC.

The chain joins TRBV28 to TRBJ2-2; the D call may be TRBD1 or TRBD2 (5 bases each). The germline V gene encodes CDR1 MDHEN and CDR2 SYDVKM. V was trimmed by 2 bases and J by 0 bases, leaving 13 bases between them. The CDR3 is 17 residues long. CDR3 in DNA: TGTGCCAGCAGTTTACGGATGGGGGAACCGAACACCGGGGAGCTGTTTTTT. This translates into CASSLRMGEPNTGELFF. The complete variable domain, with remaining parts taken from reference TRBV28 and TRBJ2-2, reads DVKVTQSSRYLVKRTGEKVFLECVQDMDHENMFWYRQDPGLGLRLIYFSYDVKMKEKGDIPEGYSVSREKKERFSLILESASTNQTSMYLCASSLRMGEPNTGELFFGEGSRLTVL.

CDR3 nucleotides: TGTGCCACCAGCAGAGATGGGGACGCAGGGGATACGCAGTATTTT. It codes for CATSRDGDAGDTQYF. The V and J genes are TRBV15 and TRBJ2-3; tentatively, D is TRBD1 or TRBD2 (5 bases each). From germline, CDR1 is LNHNV and CDR2 YYDKDF (reference sequence). V lost 0 bases to trimming and J lost 6 bases, with 13 bases between them. The CDR3 extends over 15 amino acids.

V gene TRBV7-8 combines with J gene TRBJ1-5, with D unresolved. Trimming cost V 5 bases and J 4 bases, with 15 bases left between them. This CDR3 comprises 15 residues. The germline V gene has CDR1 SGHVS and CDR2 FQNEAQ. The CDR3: CASSPGVMINQPQHF. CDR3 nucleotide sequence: TGTGCCAGCAGCCCCGGCGTCATGATAAATCAGCCCCAGCATTTT. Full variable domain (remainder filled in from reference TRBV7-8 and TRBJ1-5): GAGVSQSPRYKVAKRGQDVALRCDPISGHVSLFWYQQALGQGPEFLTYFQNEAQLDKSGLPSDRFFAERPEGSVSTLKIQRTQQEDSAVYLCASSPGVMINQPQHFGDGTRLSIL.

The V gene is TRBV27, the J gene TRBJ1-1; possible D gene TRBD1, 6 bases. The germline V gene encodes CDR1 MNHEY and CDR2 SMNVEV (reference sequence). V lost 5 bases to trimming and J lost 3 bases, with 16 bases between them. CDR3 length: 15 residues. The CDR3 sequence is CASSTASRGYTEAFF. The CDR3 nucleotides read TGTGCCAGCAGTACCGCCTCGAGGGGGTACACTGAAGCTTTCTTT.

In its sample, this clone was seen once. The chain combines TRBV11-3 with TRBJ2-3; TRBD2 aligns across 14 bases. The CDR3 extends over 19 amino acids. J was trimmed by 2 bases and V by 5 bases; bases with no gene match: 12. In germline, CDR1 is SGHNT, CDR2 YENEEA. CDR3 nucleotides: TGTGCCAGCAGCCCGGGACTAGCGGGAGACTCAACCTACACAGATACGCAGTATTTT. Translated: CASSPGLAGDSTYTDTQYF.

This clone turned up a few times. Here the CDR3 DNA reads TGTGCCAGCAGCCCCCGACAGGGCGACTATGGCTACACCTTC. This sequence encodes CASSPRQGDYGYTF. This chain connects TRBV13 to TRBJ1-2; 7 positions match TRBD1. Unmatched junction bases numbered 6, after V lost 5 bases and J lost 3 bases. CDR1 and CDR2 (germline): PRHDT, FYEKMQ (reference sequence). The CDR3 runs 14 residues.

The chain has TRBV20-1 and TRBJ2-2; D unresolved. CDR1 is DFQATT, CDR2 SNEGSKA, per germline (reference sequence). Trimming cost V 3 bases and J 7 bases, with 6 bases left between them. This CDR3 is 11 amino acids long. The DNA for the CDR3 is TGCAGTGCTAGGGTGCTCGGGGAGCTGTTTTTT. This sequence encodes CSARVLGELFF.

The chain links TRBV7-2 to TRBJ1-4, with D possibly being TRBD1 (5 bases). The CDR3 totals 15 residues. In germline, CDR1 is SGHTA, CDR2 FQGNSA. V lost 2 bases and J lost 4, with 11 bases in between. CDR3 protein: CASSLRGAVNEKLFF. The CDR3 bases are TGTGCCAGCAGCTTAAGAGGGGCGGTTAATGAAAAACTGTTTTTT.

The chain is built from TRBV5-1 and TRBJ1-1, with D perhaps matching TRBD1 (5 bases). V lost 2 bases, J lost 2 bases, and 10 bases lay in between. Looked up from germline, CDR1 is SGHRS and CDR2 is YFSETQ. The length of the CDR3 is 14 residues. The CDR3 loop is CASSFSGENTEAFF. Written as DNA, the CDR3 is TGCGCCAGCAGCTTTTCGGGGGAAAACACTGAAGCTTTCTTT.

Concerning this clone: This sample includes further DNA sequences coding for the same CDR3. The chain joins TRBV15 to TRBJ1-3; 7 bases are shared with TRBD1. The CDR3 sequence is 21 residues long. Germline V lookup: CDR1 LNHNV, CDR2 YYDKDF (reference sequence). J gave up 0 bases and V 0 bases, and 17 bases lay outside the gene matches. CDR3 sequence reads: CATSRDLVGQFKPVSGNTIYF. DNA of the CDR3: TGTGCCACCAGCAGAGATCTAGTGGGACAGTTTAAGCCCGTCTCTGGAAACACCATATATTTT. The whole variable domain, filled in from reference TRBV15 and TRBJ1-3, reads DAMVIQNPRYQVTQFGKPVTLSCSQTLNHNVMYWYQQKSSQAPKLLFHYYDKDFNNEADTPDNFQSRRPNTSFCFLDIRSPGLGDTAMYLCATSRDLVGQFKPVSGNTIYFGEGSWLTVV.

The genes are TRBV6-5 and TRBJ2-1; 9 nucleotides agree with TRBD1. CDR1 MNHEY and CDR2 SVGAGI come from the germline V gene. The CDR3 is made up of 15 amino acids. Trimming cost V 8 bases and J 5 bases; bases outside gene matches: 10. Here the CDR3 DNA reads TGTGCCAGCCGCTTAGGGACAGGGTACGACAATGAGCAGTTCTTC. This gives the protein CASRLGTGYDNEQFF.

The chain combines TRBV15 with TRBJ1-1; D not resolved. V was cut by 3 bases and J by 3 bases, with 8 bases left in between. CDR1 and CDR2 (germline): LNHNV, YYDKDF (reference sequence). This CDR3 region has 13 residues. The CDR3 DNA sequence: TGTGCCACCAGCAGGGTCCGGGACACTGAAGCTTTCTTT. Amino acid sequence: CATSRVRDTEAFF.

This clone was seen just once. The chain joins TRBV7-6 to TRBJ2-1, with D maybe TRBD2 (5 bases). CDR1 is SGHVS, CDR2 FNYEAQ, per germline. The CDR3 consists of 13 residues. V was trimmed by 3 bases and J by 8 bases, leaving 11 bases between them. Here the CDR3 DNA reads TGTGCCAGCAGCTTTGTTGCGGGCGATGAGCAGTTCTTC. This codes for CASSFVAGDEQFF.

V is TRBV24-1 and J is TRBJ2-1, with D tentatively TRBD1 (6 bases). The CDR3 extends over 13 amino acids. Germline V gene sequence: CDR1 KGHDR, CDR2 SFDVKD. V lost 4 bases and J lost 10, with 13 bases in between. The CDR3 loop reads CATSELGGEEQFF. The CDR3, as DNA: TGTGCCACCAGTGAACTAGGGGGAGAAGAGCAGTTCTTC.

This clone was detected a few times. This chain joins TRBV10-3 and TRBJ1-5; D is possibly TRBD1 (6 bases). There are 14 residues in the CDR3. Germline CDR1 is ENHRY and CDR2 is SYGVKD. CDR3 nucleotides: TGTGCTGTGTCGGCACAGGGCGATAATCAGCCCCAGCATTTT. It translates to CAVSAQGDNQPQHF.

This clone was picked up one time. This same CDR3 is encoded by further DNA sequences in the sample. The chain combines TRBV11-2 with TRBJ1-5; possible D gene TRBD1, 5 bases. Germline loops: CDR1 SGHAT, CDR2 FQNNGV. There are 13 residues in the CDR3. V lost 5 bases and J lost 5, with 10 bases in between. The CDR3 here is CASSLGGDQPQHF. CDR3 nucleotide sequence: TGTGCCAGCAGCCTTGGGGGGGATCAGCCCCAGCATTTT.

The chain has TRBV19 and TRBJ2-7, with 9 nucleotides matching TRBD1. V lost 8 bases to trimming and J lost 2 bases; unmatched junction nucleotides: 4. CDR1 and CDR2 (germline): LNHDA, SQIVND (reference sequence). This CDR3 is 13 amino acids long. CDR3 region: CASVGQGTYEQYF. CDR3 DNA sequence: TGTGCCAGTGTCGGACAGGGGACCTACGAGCAGTACTTC. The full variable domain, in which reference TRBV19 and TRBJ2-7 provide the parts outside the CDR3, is DGGITQSPKYLFRKEGQNVTLSCEQNLNHDAMYWYRQDPGQGLRLIYYSQIVNDFQKGDIAEGYSVSREKKESFPLTVTSAQKNPTAFYLCASVGQGTYEQYFGPGTRLTVT.

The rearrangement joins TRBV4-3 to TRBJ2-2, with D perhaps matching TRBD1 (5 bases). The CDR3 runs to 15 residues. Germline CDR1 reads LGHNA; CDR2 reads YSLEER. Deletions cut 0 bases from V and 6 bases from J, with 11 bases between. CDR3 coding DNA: TGCGCCAGCAGCCAAGACTGGGGCGCGTCCGGGGAGCTGTTTTTT. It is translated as CASSQDWGASGELFF.

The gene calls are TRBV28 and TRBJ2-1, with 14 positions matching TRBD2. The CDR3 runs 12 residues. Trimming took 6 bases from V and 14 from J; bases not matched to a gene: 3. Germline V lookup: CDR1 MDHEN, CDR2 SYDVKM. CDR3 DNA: TGTGCCAGCAGAGAGACTAGCGGGAGGGAGTTCTTC. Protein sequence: CASRETSGREFF.

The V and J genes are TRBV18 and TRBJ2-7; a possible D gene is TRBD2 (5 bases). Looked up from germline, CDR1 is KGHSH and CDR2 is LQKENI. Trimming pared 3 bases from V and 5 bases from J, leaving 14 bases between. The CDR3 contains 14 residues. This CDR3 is CASSPVGGYNEQYF. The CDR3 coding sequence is TGTGCCAGCTCACCGGTGGGCGGGTACAACGAGCAGTACTTC. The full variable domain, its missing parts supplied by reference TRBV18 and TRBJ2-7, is NAGVMQNPRHLVRRRGQEARLRCSPMKGHSHVYWYRQLPEEGLKFMVYLQKENIIDESGMPKERFSAEFPKEGPSILRIQQVVRGDSAAYFCASSPVGGYNEQYFGPGTRLTVT.

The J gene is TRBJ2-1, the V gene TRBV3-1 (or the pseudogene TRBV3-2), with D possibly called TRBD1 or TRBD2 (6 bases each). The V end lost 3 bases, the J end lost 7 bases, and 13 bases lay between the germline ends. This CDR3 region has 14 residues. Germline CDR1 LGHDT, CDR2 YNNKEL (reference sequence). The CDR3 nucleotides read TGTGCCAGCAGCCATCGACAAGGGGGGAATGAGCAGTTCTTC. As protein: CASSHRQGGNEQFF.

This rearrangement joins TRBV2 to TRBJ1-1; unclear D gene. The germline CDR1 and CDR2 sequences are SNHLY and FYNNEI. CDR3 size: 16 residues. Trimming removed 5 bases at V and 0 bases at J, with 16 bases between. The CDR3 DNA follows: TGTGCCAGCAGTATGTTAACAGCCCCAATGAACACTGAAGCTTTCTTT. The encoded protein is CASSMLTAPMNTEAFF.